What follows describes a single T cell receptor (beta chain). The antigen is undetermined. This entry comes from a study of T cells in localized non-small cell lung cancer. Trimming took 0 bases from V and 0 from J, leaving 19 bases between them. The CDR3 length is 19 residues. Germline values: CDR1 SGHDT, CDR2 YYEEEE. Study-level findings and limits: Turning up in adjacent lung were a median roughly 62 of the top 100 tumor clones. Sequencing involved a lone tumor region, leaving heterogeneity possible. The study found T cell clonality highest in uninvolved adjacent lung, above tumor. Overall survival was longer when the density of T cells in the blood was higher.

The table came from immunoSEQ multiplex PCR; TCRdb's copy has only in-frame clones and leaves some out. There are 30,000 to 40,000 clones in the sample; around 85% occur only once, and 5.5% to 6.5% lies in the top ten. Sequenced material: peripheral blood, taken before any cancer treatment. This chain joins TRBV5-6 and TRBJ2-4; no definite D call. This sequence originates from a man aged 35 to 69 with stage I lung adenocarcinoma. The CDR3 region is CASSLAGSPNSLAKNIQYF. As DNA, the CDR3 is TGTGCCAGCAGCTTGGCCGGTAGCCCGAACTCACTAGCCAAAAACATTCAGTACTTC.